These 2 T cell receptor beta chains originate from one sample sequenced in a study of cytomegalovirus exposure and HLA in healthy donors. PCR involved 60 Vbeta and 13 Jbeta primers. TCRdb keeps only in-frame clones here, not all; method: immunoSEQ multiplex PCR. The data contain about 43,000 clones, roughly half of them singletons. Sample: PBMCs. The source of these receptors is a man aged 60 to 69 in good health and CMV-seronegative.

The chain carries TRBV28 and TRBJ1-5; tentative D call: TRBD1 (5 bases). The CDR3 loop spans 15 amino acids. Deletions cut 4 bases from V and 2 bases from J, with 12 bases between. Germline CDR1 and CDR2: MDHEN and SYDVKM. Here the CDR3 reads CASSSPGGGNQPQHF. Here the CDR3 DNA reads TGTGCCAGCAGTTCCCCGGGGGGTGGCAATCAGCCCCAGCATTTT. Based on the CDR3 plus reference TRBV28 and TRBJ1-5, the full variable domain is DVKVTQSSRYLVKRTGEKVFLECVQDMDHENMFWYRQDPGLGLRLIYFSYDVKMKEKGDIPEGYSVSREKKERFSLILESASTNQTSMYLCASSSPGGGNQPQHFGDGTRLSIL.

This clone is medium-sized (0.01 to 0.1%). The chain recombines TRBV5-6 with TRBJ2-2; D is undetermined. There are 13 residues in the CDR3. CDR1 is SGHDT, CDR2 YYEEEE, per germline. V shed 0 bases and J shed 3 bases, with 3 bases lying between them. As DNA, the CDR3 is TGTGCCAGCAGCTTGGACTACACCGGGGAGCTGTTTTTT. Translated, it gives CASSLDYTGELFF. Looking up the rest from reference TRBV5-6 and TRBJ2-2 gives the full variable domain: DAGVTQSPTHLIKTRGQQVTLRCSPKSGHDTVSWYQQALGQGPQFIFQYYEEEERQRGNFPDRFSGHQFPNYSSELNVNALLLGDSALYLCASSLDYTGELFFGEGSRLTVL.